The next 14 T cell receptor beta chains were all read from a single sample in a study of cytomegalovirus exposure and HLA in healthy donors. 13 Jbeta primers and 60 Vbeta primers were used for the PCR. Profiled with immunoSEQ multiplex PCR; TCRdb holds only in-frame clones, not every one. The sample holds about 160,000 clones. The material sequenced was PBMCs. These receptors were obtained from an older woman in good health and CMV-seronegative.

For the CDR3, the DNA is TGCGCCAGCAGCCAAGGTCCGCCAGGGGGACTCACAGATACGCAGTATTTT. Encoded protein: CASSQGPPGGLTDTQYF. The chain employs TRBV4-1 and TRBJ2-3; TRBD1 is a possible D gene (7 bases). Per the germline V gene, CDR1 is MGHRA and CDR2 is YSYEKL. This CDR3 has 17 residues. V was pared by 1 base and J by 2 bases, with 16 bases between.

CDR3 loop: CASSTTGGVRTYEQYF. The CDR3, as DNA: TGCGCCAGCTCGACTACGGGGGGAGTTCGTACCTACGAGCAGTACTTC. The chain has TRBV5-1 and TRBJ2-7, with TRBD2 matching over 7 bases. This CDR3 spans 16 amino acids. J was trimmed by 2 bases and V by 7 bases; bases with no gene match: 15. Germline loops: CDR1 SGHRS, CDR2 YFSETQ.

The J gene is TRBJ2-1, the V gene TRBV10-1; tentative D call: TRBD2 (6 bases). Germline loops: CDR1 WNHNN, CDR2 SYGVQD (reference sequence). Between the trimmed V and J ends, which lost 0 bases and 9 bases, there was a span of 15 bases. The CDR3 contains 15 residues. CDR3 residues: CASSESRLGRGEQFF. DNA for the CDR3: TGCGCCAGCAGTGAGTCTAGACTAGGAAGAGGTGAGCAGTTCTTC.

V usage is TRBV14 and J usage is TRBJ1-4, with D tentatively TRBD1 (6 bases). Germline CDR1 reads SGHDN; CDR2 reads FVKESK. Trimming removed 5 bases from V and 0 bases from J, with 7 bases in between. CDR3 length equals 14 residues. The CDR3 DNA reads TGTGCCAGCAGCAGGACAGCAACTAATGAAAAACTGTTTTTT. Encoded protein: CASSRTATNEKLFF.

V is TRBV5-4 and J is TRBJ1-2; tentatively, D is TRBD1 (5 bases). V was clipped by 4 bases and J by 0 bases, with 16 bases between them. In germline, CDR1 is SGHNT, CDR2 YYREEE (reference sequence). The CDR3 runs to 16 residues. The CDR3, as DNA: TGTGCCAGCAGCCCCTTGGGACTGACAACTAACTATGGCTACACCTTC. Translating it yields CASSPLGLTTNYGYTF.

The chain carries TRBV18 and TRBJ1-5; D possibly corresponds to TRBD1 (6 bases). This CDR3 spans 13 amino acids. V was shortened by 6 bases and J by 6 bases, with 12 bases between the two germline ends. The germline CDR1 and CDR2 sequences are KGHSH and LQKENI. CDR3 residues: CASSPGGPQPQHF. CDR3 nucleotides: TGTGCCAGCTCCCCGGGGGGGCCTCAGCCCCAGCATTTT.

This chain joins TRBV29-1 and TRBJ2-7; D is possibly TRBD1 (6 bases). Germline CDR1 and CDR2: SQVTM and ANQGSEA. The length of the CDR3 is 11 residues. V was pared by 6 bases and J by 9 bases, with 15 bases between. The CDR3 sequence is CSVWTAAGQYF. The CDR3 coding sequence is TGCAGCGTCTGGACAGCCGCAGGGCAGTACTTC.

The V gene is TRBV7-2, the J gene TRBJ1-3; 7 positions agree with TRBD1. CDR3 length: 16 residues. V lost 7 bases to trimming and J lost 1 base; unmatched junction nucleotides: 10. CDR1 is SGHTA and CDR2 is FQGNSA in the germline V gene. The DNA of the CDR3 is TGTGCCAGCACCGATTTCAGGGGGAAGTCTGGAAACACCATATATTTT. Translation: CASTDFRGKSGNTIYF.

The V gene is TRBV10-3, the J gene TRBJ1-1, with 8 bases lining up with TRBD1. This CDR3 has 13 residues. Looked up from germline, CDR1 is ENHRY and CDR2 is SYGVKD. V was pared by 8 bases and J by 1 base, with 3 bases of the junction left unmatched. DNA for the CDR3: TGTGCCATCGGGGGACAGGCGAACACTGAAGCTTTCTTT. Protein product: CAIGGQANTEAFF.

This rearrangement joins TRBV7-6 to TRBJ2-1; D is unresolved. Germline V gene lookup returns CDR1 SGHVS and CDR2 FNYEAQ. V shed 7 bases and J shed 0 bases, with 13 bases lying between them. The CDR3 is made up of 15 amino acids. The CDR3 DNA follows: TGTGCCAGCACCCTGCGGCGGAGCTCCTACAATGAGCAGTTCTTC. It yields the protein CASTLRRSSYNEQFF. The full variable domain, in which reference TRBV7-6 and TRBJ2-1 provide the parts outside the CDR3, is GAGVSQSPRYKVTKRGQDVALRCDPISGHVSLYWYRQALGQGPEFLTYFNYEAQQDKSGLPNDRFSAERPEGSISTLTIQRTEQRDSAMYRCASTLRRSSYNEQFFGPGTRLTVL.

The V call is TRBV7-3, the J call TRBJ1-4; tentatively, D is TRBD1 (5 bases). Germline-derived CDR1 and CDR2 are SGHTA and FQGTGA. V lost 2 bases to trimming and J lost 0 bases, with 10 bases between them. CDR3 length: 16 amino acids. The CDR3 reads CASSLGARATNEKLFF. CDR3 sequence (DNA): TGTGCCAGCAGCTTAGGGGCACGGGCAACTAATGAAAAACTGTTTTTT.

V usage is TRBV11-2 and J usage is TRBJ2-1; D may be TRBD2 (6 bases). V lost 5 bases to trimming and J lost 2 bases, with 13 bases between them. The CDR3 totals 15 residues. The germline V gene encodes CDR1 SGHAT and CDR2 FQNNGV. CDR3 bases: TGTGCCAGCAGCACGGGGGTGGGAACCTACAATGAGCAGTTCTTC. Translated: CASSTGVGTYNEQFF.

The chain recombines TRBV30 with TRBJ1-3; 9 nucleotides align to TRBD1. Trimming at V came to 4 bases and at J to 7 bases, leaving 8 bases not matched to a gene. The length of the CDR3 is 14 residues. The germline gives CDR1 GTSNPN, CDR2 SVGIG (reference sequence). This CDR3 is CAWNRDREKNTIYF. The CDR3 nucleotides read TGTGCCTGGAATAGGGACAGGGAAAAGAACACCATATATTTT.

This chain links TRBV5-4 with TRBJ1-4; D may be TRBD1 (6 bases). CDR3 size: 15 residues. CDR1 and CDR2 from the germline V gene are SGHNT and YYREEE (reference sequence). Deletions cut 0 bases from V and 5 bases from J, with 11 bases between. In DNA, the CDR3 is TGTGCCAGCAGCTTGGGGGGACAAAAGAATGAAAAACTGTTTTTT. This translates into CASSLGGQKNEKLFF. The variable domain in full, with the rest retrieved from reference TRBV5-4 and TRBJ1-4, is ETGVTQSPTHLIKTRGQQVTLRCSSQSGHNTVSWYQQALGQGPQFIFQYYREEENGRGNFPPRFSGLQFPNYSSELNVNALELDDSALYLCASSLGGQKNEKLFFGSGTQLSVL.